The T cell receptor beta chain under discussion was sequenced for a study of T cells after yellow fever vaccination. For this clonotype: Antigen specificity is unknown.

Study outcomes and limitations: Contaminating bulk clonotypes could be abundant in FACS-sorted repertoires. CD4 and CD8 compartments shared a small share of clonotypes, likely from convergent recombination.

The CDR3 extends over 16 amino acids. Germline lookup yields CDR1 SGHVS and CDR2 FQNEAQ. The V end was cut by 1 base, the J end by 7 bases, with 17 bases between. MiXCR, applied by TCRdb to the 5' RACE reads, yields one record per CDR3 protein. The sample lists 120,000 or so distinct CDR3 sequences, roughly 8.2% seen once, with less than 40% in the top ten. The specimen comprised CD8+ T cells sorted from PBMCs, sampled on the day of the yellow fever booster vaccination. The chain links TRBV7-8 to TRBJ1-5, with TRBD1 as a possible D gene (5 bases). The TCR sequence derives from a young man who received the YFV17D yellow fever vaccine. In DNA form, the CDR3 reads TGTGCCAGCAGCTTAGAAGTGAGGGGCCTCGGGCAGCCCCAGCATTTT. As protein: CASSLEVRGLGQPQHF.